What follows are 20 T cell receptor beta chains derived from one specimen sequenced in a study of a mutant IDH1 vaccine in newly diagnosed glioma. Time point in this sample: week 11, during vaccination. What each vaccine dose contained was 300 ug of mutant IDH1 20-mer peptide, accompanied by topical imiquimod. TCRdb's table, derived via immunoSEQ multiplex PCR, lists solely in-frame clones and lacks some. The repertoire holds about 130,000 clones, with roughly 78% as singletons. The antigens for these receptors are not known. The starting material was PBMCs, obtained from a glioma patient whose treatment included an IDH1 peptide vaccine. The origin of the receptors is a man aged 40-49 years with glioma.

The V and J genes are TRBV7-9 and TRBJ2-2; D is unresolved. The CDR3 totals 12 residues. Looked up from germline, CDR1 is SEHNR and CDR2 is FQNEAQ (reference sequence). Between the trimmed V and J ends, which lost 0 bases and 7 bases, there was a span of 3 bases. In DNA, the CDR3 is TGTGCCAGCAGCTTAGCGGTCGGGGAGCTGTTTTTT. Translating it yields CASSLAVGELFF.

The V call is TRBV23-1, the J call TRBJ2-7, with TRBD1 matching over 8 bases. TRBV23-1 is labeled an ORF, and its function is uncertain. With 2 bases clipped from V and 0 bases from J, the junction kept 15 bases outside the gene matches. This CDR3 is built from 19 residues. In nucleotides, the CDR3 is TGCGCCAGCAGTCAAACAACGGACAGGGCCCGTAGTTGCTCCTACGAGCAGTACTTC. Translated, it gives CASSQTTDRARSCSYEQYF.

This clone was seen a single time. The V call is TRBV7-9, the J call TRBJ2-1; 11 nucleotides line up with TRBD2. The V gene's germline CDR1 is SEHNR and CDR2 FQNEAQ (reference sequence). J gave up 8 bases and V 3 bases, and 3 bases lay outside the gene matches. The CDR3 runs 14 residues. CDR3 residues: CASSFSGRVDEQFF. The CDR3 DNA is TGTGCCAGCAGCTTTAGCGGGAGGGTGGATGAGCAGTTCTTC.

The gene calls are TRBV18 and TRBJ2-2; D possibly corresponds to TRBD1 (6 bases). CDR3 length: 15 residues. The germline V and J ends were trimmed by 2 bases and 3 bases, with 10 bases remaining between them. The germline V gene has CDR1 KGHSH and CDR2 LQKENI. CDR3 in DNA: TGTGCCAGCTCACCAGTCCAGGGGCACACCGGGGAGCTGTTTTTT. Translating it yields CASSPVQGHTGELFF. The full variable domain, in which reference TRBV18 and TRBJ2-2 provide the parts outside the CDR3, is NAGVMQNPRHLVRRRGQEARLRCSPMKGHSHVYWYRQLPEEGLKFMVYLQKENIIDESGMPKERFSAEFPKEGPSILRIQQVVRGDSAAYFCASSPVQGHTGELFFGEGSRLTVL.

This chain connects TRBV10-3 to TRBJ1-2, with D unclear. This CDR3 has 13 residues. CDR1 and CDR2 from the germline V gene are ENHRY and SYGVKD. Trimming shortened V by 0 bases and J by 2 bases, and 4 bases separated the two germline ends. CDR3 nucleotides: TGTGCCATCAGTGAGTCCAAGAACTATGGCTACACCTTC. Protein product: CAISESKNYGYTF.

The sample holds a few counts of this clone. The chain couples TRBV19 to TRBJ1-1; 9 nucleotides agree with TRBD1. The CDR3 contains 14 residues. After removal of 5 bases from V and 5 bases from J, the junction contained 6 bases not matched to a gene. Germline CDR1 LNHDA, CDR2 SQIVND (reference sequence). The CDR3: CASSQTGGWTEAFF. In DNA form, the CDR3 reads TGTGCCAGTAGTCAAACAGGGGGCTGGACTGAAGCTTTCTTT.

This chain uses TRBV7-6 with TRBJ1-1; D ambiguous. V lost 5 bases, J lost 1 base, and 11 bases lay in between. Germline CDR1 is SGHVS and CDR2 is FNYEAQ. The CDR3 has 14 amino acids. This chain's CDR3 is CASSNEVKNTEAFF. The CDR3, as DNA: TGTGCCAGCAGCAATGAGGTAAAGAACACTGAAGCTTTCTTT.

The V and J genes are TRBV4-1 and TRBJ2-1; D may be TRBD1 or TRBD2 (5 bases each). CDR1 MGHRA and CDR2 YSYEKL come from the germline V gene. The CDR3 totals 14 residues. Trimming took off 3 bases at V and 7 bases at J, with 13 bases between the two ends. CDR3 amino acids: CASSQFAGRNEQFF. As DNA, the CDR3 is TGCGCCAGCAGCCAGTTTGCAGGGAGAAATGAGCAGTTCTTC.

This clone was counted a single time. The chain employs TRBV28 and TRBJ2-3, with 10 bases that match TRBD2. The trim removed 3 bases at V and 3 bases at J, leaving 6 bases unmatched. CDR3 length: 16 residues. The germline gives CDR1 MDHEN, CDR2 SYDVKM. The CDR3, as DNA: TGTGCCAGCAGTTTGGGGCTAGCGGGAGAAACAGATACGCAGTATTTT. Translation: CASSLGLAGETDTQYF. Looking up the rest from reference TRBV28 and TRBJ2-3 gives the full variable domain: DVKVTQSSRYLVKRTGEKVFLECVQDMDHENMFWYRQDPGLGLRLIYFSYDVKMKEKGDIPEGYSVSREKKERFSLILESASTNQTSMYLCASSLGLAGETDTQYFGPGTRLTVL.

DNA of the CDR3: TGTGCCACCACCTTAAATCTGGGGCTGGACACTGAAGCTTTCTTT. Its translation is CATTLNLGLDTEAFF. The V and J genes are TRBV28 and TRBJ1-1; D might be TRBD1 (5 bases). The V and J ends lost 10 bases and 3 bases respectively, with 21 bases between them. Germline CDR1 and CDR2: MDHEN and SYDVKM. CDR3 length: 15 amino acids.

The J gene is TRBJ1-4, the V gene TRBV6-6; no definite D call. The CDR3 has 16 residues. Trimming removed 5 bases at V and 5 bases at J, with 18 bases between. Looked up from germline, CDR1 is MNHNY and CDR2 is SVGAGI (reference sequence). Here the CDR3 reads CASSPRPGEENEKLFF. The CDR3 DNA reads TGTGCCAGCAGTCCGCGACCCGGGGAGGAAAATGAAAAACTGTTTTTT.

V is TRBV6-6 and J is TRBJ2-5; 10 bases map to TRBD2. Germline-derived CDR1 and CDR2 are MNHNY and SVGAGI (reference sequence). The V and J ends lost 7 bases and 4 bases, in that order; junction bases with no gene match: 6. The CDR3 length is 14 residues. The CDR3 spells CASTPGLAAETQYF. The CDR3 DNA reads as TGTGCCAGCACCCCCGGACTAGCGGCAGAGACCCAGTACTTC.

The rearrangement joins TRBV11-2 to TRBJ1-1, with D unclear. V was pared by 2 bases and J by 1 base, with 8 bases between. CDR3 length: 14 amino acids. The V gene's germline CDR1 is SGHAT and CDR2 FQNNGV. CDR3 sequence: CASSLLLPNTEAFF. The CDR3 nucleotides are TGTGCCAGCAGCTTACTTCTTCCGAACACTGAAGCTTTCTTT.

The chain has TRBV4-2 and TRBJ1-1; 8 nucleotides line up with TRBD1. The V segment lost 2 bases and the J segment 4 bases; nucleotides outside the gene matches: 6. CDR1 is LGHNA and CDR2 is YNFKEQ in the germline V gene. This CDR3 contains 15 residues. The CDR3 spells CASSQYGQGATEAFF. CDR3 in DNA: TGTGCCAGCAGCCAATACGGACAGGGCGCCACTGAAGCTTTCTTT.

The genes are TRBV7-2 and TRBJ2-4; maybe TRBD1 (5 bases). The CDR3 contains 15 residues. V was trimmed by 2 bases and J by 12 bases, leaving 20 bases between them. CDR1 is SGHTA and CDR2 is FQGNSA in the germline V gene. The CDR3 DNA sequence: TGTGCCAGCAGCTTAAGGGGCGGATCGTTAAGTAATCAGTACTTC. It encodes CASSLRGGSLSNQYF.

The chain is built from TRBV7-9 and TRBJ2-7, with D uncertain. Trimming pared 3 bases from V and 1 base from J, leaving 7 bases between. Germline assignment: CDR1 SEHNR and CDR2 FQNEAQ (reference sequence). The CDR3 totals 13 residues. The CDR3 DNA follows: TGTGCCAGCAGCTTTTCAATTTCCTACGAGCAGTACTTC. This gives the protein CASSFSISYEQYF.

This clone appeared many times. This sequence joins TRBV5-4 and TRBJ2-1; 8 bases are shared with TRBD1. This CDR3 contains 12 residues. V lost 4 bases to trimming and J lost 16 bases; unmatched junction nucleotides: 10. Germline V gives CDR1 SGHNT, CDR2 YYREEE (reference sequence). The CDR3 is CASSLRGQADFF. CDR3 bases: TGTGCCAGCAGCCTTCGGGGACAGGCGGATTTCTTC.

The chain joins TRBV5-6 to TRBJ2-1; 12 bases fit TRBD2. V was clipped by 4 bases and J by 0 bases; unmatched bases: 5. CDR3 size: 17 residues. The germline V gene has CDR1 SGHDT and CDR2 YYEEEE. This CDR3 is CASSKLAGGLSYNEQFF. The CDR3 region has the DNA TGTGCCAGCAGCAAACTAGCGGGAGGCCTCTCCTACAATGAGCAGTTCTTC.

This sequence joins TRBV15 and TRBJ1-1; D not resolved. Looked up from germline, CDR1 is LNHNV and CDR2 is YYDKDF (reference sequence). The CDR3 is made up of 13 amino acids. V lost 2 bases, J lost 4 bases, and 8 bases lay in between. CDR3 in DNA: TGTGCCACCAGCAGATCCAAAGTCACTGAAGCTTTCTTT. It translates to CATSRSKVTEAFF.

CDR3 DNA: TGTGCCAGCATTTCAACCCCGGGACAGCCTTCCTATGGCTACACCTTC. Amino acid sequence: CASISTPGQPSYGYTF. This chain uses TRBV28 with TRBJ1-2; TRBD1 agrees at 7 bases. The CDR3 consists of 16 residues. The germline V gene encodes CDR1 MDHEN and CDR2 SYDVKM. V shed 7 bases and J 4 bases; nucleotides not matched to a gene: 15.